This T cell receptor beta chain stems from a study of cytomegalovirus exposure and HLA in healthy donors. Study outcomes and limitations: Most TCR sequences were rare, but some public TCRs occurred in many donors. What a later analysis showed was that several of the most significant clusters appeared linked to common viral pathogens. The study reported that TCR beta sequences accurately predicted HLA-A and HLA-B alleles in most subjects.

This CDR3 region has 15 residues. The germline CDR1 and CDR2 sequences are KGHSH and LQKENI. V was clipped by 2 bases and J by 2 bases, with 10 bases between them. As regards this clone: Its cognate antigen is unknown.

A multiplex PCR was run with 60 Vbeta primers and 13 Jbeta primers. Method: immunoSEQ multiplex PCR; TCRdb's copy keeps in-frame clones and lacks some. The sample shows 150,000 to 200,000 clones, 60% to 85% of them seen only once. This receptor was obtained from a female donor in good health and CMV-seronegative. The V gene is TRBV18, the J gene TRBJ1-3; possible D gene TRBD1, 5 bases. The specimen sequenced was PBMCs. For the CDR3, the DNA is TGTGCCAGCTCACCAATGGGGGAGGCTGGAAACACCATATATTTT. As protein: CASSPMGEAGNTIYF.